The present TCR beta chain was sequenced within a study of human T cells and chemical hapten exposure. Whole-study results and caveats: Patch test score was positively correlated with the counts of PT1 expanded TCRs.

Via MiXCR, TCRdb re-called the RACE reads, giving one row per CDR3 protein. Here the sample spans 150,000 to 200,000 distinct CDR3 sequences, 14% being singletons. Germline V gene data show CDR1 as SGHAT and CDR2 as FQNNGV. The CDR3 is 14 residues long. J was trimmed by 5 bases and V by 6 bases; bases with no gene match: 5. Time point indicated: patch test 1, 2 weeks after DPC sensitization. As for treatment: therapeutic diphenylcyclopropenone sensitization with weekly scalp DPC. About this clonotype: Its antigen remains unidentified.

The source of this sequence is a woman in her 30s with alopecia areata. Some clones in this sample may be carry-over from other donors' samples. The sample here was whole blood, taken in connection with sensitization to the hapten diphenylcyclopropenone (DPC). This sequence joins TRBV11-2 and TRBJ1-2, with 11 bases that match TRBD1. CDR3 nucleotide sequence: TGTGCCAGCAGGGAAGGACAGGGGGCATATGGCTACACCTTC. Its protein is CASREGQGAYGYTF.